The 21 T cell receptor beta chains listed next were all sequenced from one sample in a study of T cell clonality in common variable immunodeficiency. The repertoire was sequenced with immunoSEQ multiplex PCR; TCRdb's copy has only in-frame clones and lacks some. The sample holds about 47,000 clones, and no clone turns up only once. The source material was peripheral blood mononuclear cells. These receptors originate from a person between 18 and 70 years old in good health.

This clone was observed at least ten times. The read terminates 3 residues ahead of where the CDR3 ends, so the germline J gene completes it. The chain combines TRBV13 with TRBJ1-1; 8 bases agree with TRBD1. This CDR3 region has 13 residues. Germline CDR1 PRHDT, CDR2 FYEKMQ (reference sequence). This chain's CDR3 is CASSFRDRSEAFF. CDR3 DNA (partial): TGTGCCAGCAGCTTCCGGGACAGGTCGGAA.

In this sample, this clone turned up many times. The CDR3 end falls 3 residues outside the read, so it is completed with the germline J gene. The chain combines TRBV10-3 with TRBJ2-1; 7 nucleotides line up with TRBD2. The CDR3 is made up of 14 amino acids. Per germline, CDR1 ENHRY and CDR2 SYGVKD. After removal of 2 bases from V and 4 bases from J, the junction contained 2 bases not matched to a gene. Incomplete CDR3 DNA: TGTGCCATCAGTGAGGGACTAGATTACAATGAG. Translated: CAISEGLDYNE. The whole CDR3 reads CAISEGLDYNEQFF.

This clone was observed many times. The CDR3 loop is CSARELAGDHNEQFF. The covered CDR3 bases are TGCAGTGCTAGGGAACTAGCGGGAGACCACAATGAG. The rearrangement joins TRBV20-1 to TRBJ2-1; 11 bases agree with TRBD2. The read is 3 residues too short to cover the CDR3 end, so that end is filled in from the germline J gene. Germline assignment: CDR1 DFQATT and CDR2 SNEGSKA (reference sequence). The CDR3 covers 15 residues. J was trimmed by 5 bases and V by 3 bases; bases with no gene match: 6.

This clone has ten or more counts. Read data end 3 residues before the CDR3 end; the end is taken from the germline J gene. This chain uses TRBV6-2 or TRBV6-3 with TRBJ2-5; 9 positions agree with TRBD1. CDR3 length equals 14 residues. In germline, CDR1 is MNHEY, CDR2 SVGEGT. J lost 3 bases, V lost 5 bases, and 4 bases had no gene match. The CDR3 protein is CASSQGTGKETQYF. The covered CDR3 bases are TGTGCCAGCAGTCAAGGGACAGGGAAAGAGACC.

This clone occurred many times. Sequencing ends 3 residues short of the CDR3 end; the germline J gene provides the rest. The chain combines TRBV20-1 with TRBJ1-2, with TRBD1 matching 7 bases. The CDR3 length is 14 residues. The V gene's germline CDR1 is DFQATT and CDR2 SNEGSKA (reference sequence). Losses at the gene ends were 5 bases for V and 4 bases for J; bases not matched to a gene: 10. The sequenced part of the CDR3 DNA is TGCAGTGCTTTAGAGCATACAGGGGCCTATGGC. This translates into CSALEHTGAYG. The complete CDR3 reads CSALEHTGAYGYTF.

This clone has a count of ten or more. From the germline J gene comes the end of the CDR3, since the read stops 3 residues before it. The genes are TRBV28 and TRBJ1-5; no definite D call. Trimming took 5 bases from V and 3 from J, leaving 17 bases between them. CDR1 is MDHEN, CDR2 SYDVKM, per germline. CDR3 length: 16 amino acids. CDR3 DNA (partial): TGTGCCAGCAGTCTGCGAGACTCTGGGTACAATCAGCCC. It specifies CASSLRDSGYNQP. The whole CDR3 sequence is CASSLRDSGYNQPQHF.

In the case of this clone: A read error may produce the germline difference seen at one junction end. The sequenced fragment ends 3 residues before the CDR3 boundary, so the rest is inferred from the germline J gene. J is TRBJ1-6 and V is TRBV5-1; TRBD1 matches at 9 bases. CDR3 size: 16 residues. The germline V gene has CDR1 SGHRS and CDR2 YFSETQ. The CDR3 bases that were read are TGCGCCAGCAGCTCGGGACAGGGATCCTATAATTCAACC. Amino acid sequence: CASSSGQGSYNST. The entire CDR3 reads CASSSGQGSYNSTLHF.

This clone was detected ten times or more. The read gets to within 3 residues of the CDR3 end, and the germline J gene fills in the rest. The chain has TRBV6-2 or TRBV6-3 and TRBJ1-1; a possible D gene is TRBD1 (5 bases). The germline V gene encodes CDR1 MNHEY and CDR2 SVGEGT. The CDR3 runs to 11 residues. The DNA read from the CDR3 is TGTGCCAGCAGATTGACAGTCGAA. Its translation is CASRLTVE. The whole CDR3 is CASRLTVEAFF.

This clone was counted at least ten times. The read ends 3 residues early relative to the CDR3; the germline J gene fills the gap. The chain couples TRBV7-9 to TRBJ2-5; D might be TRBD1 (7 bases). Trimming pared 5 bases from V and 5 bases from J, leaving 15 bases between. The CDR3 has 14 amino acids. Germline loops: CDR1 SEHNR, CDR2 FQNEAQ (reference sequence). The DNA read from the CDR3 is TGTGCCAGCAGCGCATCAGGGGGAGGTGAGACC. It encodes CASSASGGGET. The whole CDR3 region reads CASSASGGGETQYF.

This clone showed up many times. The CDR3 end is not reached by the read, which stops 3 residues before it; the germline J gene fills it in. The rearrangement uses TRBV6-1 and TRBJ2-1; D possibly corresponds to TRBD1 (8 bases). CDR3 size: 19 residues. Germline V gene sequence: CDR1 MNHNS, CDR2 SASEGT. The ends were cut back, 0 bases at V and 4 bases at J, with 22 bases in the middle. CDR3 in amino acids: CASSEARYRGEGRYNEQFF. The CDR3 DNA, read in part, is TGTGCCAGCAGTGAAGCGAGATACAGGGGGGAGGGACGGTACAATGAG.

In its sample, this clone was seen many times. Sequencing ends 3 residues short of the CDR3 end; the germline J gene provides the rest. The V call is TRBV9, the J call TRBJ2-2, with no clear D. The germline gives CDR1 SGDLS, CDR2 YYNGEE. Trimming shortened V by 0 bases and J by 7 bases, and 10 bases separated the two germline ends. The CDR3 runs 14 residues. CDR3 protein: CASSVGRVDGELFF. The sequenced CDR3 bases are TGTGCCAGCAGCGTAGGCCGGGTTGACGGGGAG.

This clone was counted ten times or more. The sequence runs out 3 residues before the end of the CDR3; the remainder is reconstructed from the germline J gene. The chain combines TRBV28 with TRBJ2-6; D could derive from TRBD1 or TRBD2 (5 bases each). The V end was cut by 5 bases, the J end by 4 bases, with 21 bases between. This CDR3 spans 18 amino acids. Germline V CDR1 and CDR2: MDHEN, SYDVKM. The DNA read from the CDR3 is TGTGCCAGCAGTGGGGCCGTGGGAGAGGCTGTCGGGGCCAACGTC. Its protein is CASSGAVGEAVGANV. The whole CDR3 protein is CASSGAVGEAVGANVLTF.

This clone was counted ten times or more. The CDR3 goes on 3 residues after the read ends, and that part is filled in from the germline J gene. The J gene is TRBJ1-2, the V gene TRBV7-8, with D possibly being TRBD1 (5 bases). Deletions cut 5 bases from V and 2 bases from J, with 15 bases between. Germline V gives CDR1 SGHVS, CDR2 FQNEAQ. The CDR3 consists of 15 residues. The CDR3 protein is CASSPGWGTNYGYTF. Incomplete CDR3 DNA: TGTGCCAGCAGCCCAGGGTGGGGAACAAACTATGGC. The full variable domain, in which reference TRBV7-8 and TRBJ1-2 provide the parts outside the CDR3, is GAGVSQSPRYKVAKRGQDVALRCDPISGHVSLFWYQQALGQGPEFLTYFQNEAQLDKSGLPSDRFFAERPEGSVSTLKIQRTQQEDSAVYLCASSPGWGTNYGYTFGSGTRLTVV.

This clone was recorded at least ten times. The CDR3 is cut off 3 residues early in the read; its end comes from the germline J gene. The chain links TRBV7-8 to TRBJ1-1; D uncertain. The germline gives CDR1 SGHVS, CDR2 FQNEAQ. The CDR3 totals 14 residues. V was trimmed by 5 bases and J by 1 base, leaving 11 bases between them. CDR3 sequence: CASSHGSENTEAFF. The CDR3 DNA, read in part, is TGTGCCAGCAGCCACGGAAGCGAGAACACTGAA.

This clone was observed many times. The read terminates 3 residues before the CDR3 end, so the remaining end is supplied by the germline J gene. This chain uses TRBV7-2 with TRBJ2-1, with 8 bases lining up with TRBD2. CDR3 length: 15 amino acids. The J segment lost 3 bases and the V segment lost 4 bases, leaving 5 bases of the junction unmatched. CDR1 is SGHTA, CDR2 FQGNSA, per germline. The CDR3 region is CASSSNSGVYNEQFF. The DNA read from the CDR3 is TGTGCCAGCAGCTCTAATAGCGGGGTCTACAATGAG. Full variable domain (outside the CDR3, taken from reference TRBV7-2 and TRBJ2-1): GAGVSQSPSNKVTEKGKDVELRCDPISGHTALYWYRQSLGQGLEFLIYFQGNSAPDKSGLPSDRFSAERTGGSVSTLTIQRTQQEDSAVYLCASSSNSGVYNEQFFGPGTRLTVL.

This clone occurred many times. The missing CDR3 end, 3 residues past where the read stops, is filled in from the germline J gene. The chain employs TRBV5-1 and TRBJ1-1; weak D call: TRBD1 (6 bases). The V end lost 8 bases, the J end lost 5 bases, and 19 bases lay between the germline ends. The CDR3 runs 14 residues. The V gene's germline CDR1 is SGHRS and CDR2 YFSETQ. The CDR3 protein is CASQHNRVGTEAFF. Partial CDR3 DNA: TGCGCCAGTCAACACAACAGGGTCGGGACTGAA.

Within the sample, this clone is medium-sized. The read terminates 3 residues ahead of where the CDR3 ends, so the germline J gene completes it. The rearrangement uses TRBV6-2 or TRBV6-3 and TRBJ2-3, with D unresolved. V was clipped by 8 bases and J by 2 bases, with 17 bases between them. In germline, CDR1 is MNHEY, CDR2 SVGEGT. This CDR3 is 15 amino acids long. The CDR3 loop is CASLAGQAITDTQYF. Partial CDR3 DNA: TGTGCCAGCTTGGCCGGCCAGGCGATCACAGATACG.

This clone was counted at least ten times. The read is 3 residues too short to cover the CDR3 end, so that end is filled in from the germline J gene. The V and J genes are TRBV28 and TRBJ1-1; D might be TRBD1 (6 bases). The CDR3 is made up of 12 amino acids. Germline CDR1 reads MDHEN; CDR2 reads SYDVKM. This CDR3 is CASRPRDTKAFF. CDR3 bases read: TGTGCCAGCAGACCCCGGGACACAAAA.

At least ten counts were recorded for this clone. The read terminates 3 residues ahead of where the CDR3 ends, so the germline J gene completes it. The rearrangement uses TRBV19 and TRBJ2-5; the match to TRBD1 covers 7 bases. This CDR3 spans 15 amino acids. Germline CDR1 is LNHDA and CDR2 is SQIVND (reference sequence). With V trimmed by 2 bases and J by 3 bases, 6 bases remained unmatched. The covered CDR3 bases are TGTGCCAGTAGTATAAGGCAGGGGGTTAAAGAGACC. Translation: CASSIRQGVKET. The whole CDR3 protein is CASSIRQGVKETQYF.

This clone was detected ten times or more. The CDR3 bases that were read are TGCAGCGTTGAAGGAGAGTTCCTGGGGGGAAAGACC. Protein product: CSVEGEFLGGKT. The CDR3 in its entirety is CSVEGEFLGGKTQYF. The rearrangement joins TRBV29-1 to TRBJ2-5; D may be TRBD2 (6 bases). The CDR3 end lies 3 residues beyond the end of the read and is filled in from the germline J gene. This CDR3 is 15 amino acids long. In germline, CDR1 is SQVTM, CDR2 ANQGSEA. The V gene lost 1 base and the J gene lost 6 bases, with 18 bases spanning the gap.

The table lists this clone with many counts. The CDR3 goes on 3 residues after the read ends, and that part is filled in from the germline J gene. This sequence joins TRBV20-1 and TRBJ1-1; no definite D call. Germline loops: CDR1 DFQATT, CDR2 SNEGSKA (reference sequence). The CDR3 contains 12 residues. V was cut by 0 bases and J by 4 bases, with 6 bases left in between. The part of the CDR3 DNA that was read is TGCAGTGCTAGAGACGGTGTCACTGAA. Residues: CSARDGVTE. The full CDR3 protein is CSARDGVTEAFF.